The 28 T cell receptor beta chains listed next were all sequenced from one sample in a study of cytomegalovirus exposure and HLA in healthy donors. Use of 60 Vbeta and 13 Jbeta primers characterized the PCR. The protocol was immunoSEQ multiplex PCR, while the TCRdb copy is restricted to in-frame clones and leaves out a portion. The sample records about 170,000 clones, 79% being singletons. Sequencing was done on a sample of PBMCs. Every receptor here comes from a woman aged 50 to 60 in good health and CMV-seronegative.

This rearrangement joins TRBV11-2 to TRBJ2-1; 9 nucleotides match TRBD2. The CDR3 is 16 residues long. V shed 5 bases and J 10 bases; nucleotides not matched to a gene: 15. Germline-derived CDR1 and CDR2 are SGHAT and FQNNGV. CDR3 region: CASSPGVAGAPGEQFF. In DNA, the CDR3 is TGTGCCAGCAGCCCAGGCGTAGCGGGGGCCCCAGGGGAGCAGTTCTTC.

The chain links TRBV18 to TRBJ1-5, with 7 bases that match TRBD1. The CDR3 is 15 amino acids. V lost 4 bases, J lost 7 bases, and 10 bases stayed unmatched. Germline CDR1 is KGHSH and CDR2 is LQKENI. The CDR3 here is CASSHSTGTGQPQHF. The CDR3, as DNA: TGTGCCAGCTCACATTCGACAGGGACGGGGCAGCCCCAGCATTTT.

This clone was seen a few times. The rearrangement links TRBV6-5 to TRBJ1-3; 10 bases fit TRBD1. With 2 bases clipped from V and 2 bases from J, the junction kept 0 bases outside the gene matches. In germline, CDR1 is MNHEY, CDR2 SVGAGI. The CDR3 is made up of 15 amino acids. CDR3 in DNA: TGTGCCAGCAGTTACGGGACAGGGGCTGGAAACACCATATATTTT. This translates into CASSYGTGAGNTIYF.

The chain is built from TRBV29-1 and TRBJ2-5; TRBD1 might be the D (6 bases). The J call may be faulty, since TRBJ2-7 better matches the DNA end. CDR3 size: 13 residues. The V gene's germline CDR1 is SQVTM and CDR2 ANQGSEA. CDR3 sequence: CSVCQGSPYEQYF. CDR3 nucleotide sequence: TGCAGCGTGTGTCAGGGGTCCCCCTACGAGCAGTACTTC.

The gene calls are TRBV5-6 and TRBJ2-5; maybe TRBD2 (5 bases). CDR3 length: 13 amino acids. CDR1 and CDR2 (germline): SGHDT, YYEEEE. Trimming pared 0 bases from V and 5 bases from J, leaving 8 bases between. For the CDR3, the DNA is TGTGCCAGCAGCTTGGTTAGCGTGGAGACCCAGTACTTC. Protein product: CASSLVSVETQYF.

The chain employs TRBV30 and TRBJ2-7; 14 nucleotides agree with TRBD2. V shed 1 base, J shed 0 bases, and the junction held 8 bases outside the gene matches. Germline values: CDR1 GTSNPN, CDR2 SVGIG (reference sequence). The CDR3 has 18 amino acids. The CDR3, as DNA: TGTGCCTGGAGTGGACTAGCGGGGGGGTTGAAGGGCTCCTACGAGCAGTACTTC. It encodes CAWSGLAGGLKGSYEQYF.

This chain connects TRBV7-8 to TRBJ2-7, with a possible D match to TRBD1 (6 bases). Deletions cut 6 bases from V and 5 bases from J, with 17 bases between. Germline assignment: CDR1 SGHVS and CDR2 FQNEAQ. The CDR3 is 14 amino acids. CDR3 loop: CASRGAPGWDEQYF. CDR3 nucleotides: TGTGCCAGCAGGGGGGCCCCTGGATGGGACGAGCAGTACTTC.

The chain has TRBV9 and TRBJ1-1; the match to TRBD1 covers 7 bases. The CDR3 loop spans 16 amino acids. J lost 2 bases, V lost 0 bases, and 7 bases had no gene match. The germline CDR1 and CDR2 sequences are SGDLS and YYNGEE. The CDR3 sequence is CASSVAGGQLNTEAFF. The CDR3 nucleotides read TGTGCCAGCAGCGTAGCTGGGGGACAGCTTAACACTGAAGCTTTCTTT.

CDR3 sequence reads: CASSQDRTSGGLDTQYF. The DNA of the CDR3 is TGTGCCAGCAGCCAAGACCGTACTAGCGGGGGGTTAGATACGCAGTATTTT. The rearrangement uses TRBV4-2 and TRBJ2-3; 12 bases align to TRBD2. Germline V gene data show CDR1 as LGHNA and CDR2 as YNFKEQ. This CDR3 spans 17 amino acids. Trimming removed 0 bases from V and 5 bases from J; junction bases left unmatched: 6.

The CDR3 region has the DNA TGTGCCAGCAGGGGTACACTAGCGGGCAACGAGCAGTACTTC. Protein sequence: CASRGTLAGNEQYF. The gene calls are TRBV2 and TRBJ2-5; the match to TRBD2 covers 9 bases. With the DNA end fitting TRBJ2-7 better, the J assignment may be wrong. This CDR3 region has 14 residues. Germline CDR1 and CDR2: SNHLY and FYNNEI.

CDR3 bases: TGTGCCAGCAGCTTAAACAGGGCGCCTAACTATGGCTACACCTTC. This gives the protein CASSLNRAPNYGYTF. The genes are TRBV7-2 and TRBJ1-2, with D possibly TRBD1 on 6 matching bases. V dropped 2 bases and J dropped 0 bases, with 10 bases sitting between them. Germline CDR1 is SGHTA and CDR2 is FQGNSA. This CDR3 has 15 residues.

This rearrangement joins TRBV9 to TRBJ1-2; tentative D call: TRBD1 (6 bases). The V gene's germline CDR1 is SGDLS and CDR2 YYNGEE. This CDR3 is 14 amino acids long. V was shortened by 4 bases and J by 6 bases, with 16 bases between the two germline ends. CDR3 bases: TGTGCCAGCAGCCCCCGGTGGCCAGGGGATGGCTACACCTTC. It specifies CASSPRWPGDGYTF. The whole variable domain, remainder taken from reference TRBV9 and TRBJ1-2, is DSGVTQTPKHLITATGQRVTLRCSPRSGDLSVYWYQQSLDQGLQFLIQYYNGEERAKGNILERFSAQQFPDLHSELNLSSLELGDSALYFCASSPRWPGDGYTFGSGTRLTVV.

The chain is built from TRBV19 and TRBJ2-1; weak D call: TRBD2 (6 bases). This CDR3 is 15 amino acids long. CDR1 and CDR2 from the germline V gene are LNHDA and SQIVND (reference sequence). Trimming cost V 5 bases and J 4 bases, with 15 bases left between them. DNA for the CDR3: TGTGCCAGTAGTCCCTCCGGGGGAGAGTACAATGAGCAGTTCTTC. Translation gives CASSPSGGEYNEQFF.

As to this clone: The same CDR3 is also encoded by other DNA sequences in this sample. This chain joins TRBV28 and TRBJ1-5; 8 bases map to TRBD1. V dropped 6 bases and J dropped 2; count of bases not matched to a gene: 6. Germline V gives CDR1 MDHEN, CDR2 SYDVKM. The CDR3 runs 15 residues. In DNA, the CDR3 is TGTGCCAGCAGAAAAACAGGGGGAGGCAATCAGCCCCAGCATTTT. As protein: CASRKTGGGNQPQHF.

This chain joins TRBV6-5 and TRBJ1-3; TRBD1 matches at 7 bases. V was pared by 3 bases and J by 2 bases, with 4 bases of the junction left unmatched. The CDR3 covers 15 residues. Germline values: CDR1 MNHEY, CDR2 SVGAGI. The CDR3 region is CASSYSTGPGNTIYF. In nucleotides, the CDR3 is TGTGCCAGCAGTTATTCGACAGGGCCTGGAAACACCATATATTTT.

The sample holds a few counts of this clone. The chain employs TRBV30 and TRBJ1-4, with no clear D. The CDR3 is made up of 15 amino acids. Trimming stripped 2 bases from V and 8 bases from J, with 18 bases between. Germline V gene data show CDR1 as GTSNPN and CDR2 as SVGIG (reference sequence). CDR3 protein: CAWSPSVAGREKLFF. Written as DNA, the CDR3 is TGTGCCTGGAGTCCCTCCGTGGCAGGAAGGGAAAAACTGTTTTTT.

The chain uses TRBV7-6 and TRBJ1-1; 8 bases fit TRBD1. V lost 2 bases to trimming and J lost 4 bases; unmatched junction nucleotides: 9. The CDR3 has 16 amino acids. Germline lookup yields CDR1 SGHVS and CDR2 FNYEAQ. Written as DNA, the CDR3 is TGTGCCAGCAGCTTAACGGGACAGGCCTTAGGCACTGAAGCTTTCTTT. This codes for CASSLTGQALGTEAFF.

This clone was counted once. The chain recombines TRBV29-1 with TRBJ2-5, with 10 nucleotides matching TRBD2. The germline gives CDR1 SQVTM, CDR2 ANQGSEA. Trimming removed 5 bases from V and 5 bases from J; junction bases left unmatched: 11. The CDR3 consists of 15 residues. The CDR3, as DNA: TGCAGCGTTAAAAGCGGGAGGGCCGTGGTCGAGACCCAGTACTTC. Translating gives CSVKSGRAVVETQYF.

CDR3 sequence: CASSDGVSSYNSPLHF. CDR3 nucleotides: TGTGCCAGCAGTGATGGTGTGAGCTCCTATAATTCACCCCTCCACTTT. This sequence joins TRBV2 and TRBJ1-6; D call uncertain. The CDR3 runs 16 residues. V dropped 3 bases and J dropped 0 bases, with 9 bases sitting between them. The germline V gene encodes CDR1 SNHLY and CDR2 FYNNEI. The whole variable domain, filled in from reference TRBV2 and TRBJ1-6, reads EPEVTQTPSHQVTQMGQEVILRCVPISNHLYFYWYRQILGQKVEFLVSFYNNEISEKSEIFDDQFSVERPDGSNFTLKIRSTKLEDSAMYFCASSDGVSSYNSPLHFGNGTRLTVT.

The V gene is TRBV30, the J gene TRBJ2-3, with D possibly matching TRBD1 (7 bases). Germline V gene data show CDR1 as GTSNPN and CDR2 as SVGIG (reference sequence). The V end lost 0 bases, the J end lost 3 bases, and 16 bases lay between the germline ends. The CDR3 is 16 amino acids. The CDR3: CAWSVGQGGPTDTQYF. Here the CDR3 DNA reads TGTGCCTGGAGTGTCGGGCAGGGGGGACCTACAGATACGCAGTATTTT. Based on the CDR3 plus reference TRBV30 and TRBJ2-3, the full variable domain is SQTIHQWPATLVQPVGSPLSLECTVEGTSNPNLYWYRQAAGRGLQLLFYSVGIGQISSEVPQNLSASRPQDRQFILSSKKLLLSDSGFYLCAWSVGQGGPTDTQYFGPGTRLTVL.

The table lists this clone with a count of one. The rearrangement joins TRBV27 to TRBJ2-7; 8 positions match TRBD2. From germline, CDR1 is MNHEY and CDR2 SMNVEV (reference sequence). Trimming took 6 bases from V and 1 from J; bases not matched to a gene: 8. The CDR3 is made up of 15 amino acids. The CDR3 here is CASRSGTRGSYEQYF. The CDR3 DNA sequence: TGTGCCAGCAGGTCCGGGACTAGGGGATCCTACGAGCAGTACTTC.

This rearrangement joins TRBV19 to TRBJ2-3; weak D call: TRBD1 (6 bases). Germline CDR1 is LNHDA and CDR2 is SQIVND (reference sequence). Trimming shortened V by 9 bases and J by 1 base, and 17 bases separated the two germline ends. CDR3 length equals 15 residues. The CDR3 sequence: CASRSQGWGTDTQYF. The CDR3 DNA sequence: TGTGCCAGCAGGTCACAGGGCTGGGGCACAGATACGCAGTATTTT.

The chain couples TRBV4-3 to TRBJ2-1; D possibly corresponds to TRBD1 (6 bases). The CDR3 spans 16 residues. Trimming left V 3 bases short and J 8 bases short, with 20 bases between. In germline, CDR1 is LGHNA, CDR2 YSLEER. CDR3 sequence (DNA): TGCGCCAGCAGCCACCAGGGAGAAGGGGGAGAGGATGAGCAGTTCTTC. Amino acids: CASSHQGEGGEDEQFF.

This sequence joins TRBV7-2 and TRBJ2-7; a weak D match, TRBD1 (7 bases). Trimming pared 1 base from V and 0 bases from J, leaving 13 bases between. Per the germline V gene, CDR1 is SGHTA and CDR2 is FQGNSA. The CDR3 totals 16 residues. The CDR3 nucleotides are TGTGCCAGCAGCTTAGGAGGAGGGGGCGTCTCCTACGAGCAGTACTTC. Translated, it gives CASSLGGGGVSYEQYF. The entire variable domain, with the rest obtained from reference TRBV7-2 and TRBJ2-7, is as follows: GAGVSQSPSNKVTEKGKDVELRCDPISGHTALYWYRQSLGQGLEFLIYFQGNSAPDKSGLPSDRFSAERTGGSVSTLTIQRTQQEDSAVYLCASSLGGGGVSYEQYFGPGTRLTVT.

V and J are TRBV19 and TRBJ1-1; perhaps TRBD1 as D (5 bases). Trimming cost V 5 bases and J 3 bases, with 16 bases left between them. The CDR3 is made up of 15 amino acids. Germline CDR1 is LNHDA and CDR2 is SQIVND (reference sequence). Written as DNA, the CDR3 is TGTGCCAGTAGTTCGCCCGGGGGGACGGACACTGAAGCTTTCTTT. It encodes CASSSPGGTDTEAFF.

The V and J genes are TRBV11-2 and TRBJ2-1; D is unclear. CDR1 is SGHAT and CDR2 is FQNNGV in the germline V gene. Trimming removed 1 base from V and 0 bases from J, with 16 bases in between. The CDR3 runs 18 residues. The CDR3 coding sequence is TGTGCCAGCAGCTTAGGGTTGGGTAGCCCTAACTCCTACAATGAGCAGTTCTTC. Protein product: CASSLGLGSPNSYNEQFF.

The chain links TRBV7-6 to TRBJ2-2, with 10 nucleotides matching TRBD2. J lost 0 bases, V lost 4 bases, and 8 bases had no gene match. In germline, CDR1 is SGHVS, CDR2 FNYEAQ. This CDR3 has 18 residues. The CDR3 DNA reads TGTGCCAGCAGCTCGAGGGGAGCGGGGGGGTCGAACACCGGGGAGCTGTTTTTT. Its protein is CASSSRGAGGSNTGELFF.

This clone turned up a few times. CDR3 amino acids: CASSLPASGEQYF. For the CDR3, the DNA is TGTGCCAGCAGCTTACCAGCTAGCGGAGAGCAGTACTTC. V gene TRBV7-6 combines with J gene TRBJ2-7; TRBD2 matches at 7 bases. Germline V gene data show CDR1 as SGHVS and CDR2 as FNYEAQ. The CDR3 length is 13 residues. Unmatched junction bases numbered 5, after V lost 2 bases and J lost 7 bases.